These T cell receptor beta chains were read from a single sample in a study of blood T cell repertoires in COVID-19. Profiled with immunoSEQ multiplex PCR; TCRdb holds only in-frame clones, not every one. The top ten hold almost 6.5% of the sample, which has more than 110,000 clones, 84% seen once. Material: peripheral blood. All receptors derive from a human donor in a cohort sampled during active COVID-19. Both conserved end residues are part of each CDR3. D genes are given only for firm matches. Clone size appears in some rows only: once, few, many, or a class for an expanded clone.

>NA|NA|TRBV6-5|TRBJ1-4
TGTGCCAGCAGTCGCCGGGGGGGTAGTGAAAAACTGTTTTTT
CASSRRGGSEKLFF
>NA|NA|TRBV5-8|TRBJ1-1
TGTGCCAGCCCCGTGACGGTCGGGTTGGTGAACACTGAAGCTTTCTTT
CASPVTVGLVNTEAFF
>NA|NA|TRBV19|TRBJ1-6
TGTGCCAGTAGGACAACCTCCTATAATTCACCCCTCCACTTT
CASRTTSYNSPLHF
>TRBD1|NA|TRBV7-9|TRBJ2-5
TGTGCCAGCAGCTTCGCAGGGGGAGAGACCCAGTACTTC
CASSFAGGETQYF
>NA|NA|TRBV7-9|TRBJ2-1
TGTGCCAGCAGCCAGAATTACAATGAGCAGTTCTTC
CASSQNYNEQFF
>NA|NA|TRBV6-2/TRBV6-3|TRBJ2-5
TGTGCCAGCAGTCTCGGATGGGGGAGGCAAGAGACCCAGTACTTC
CASSLGWGRQETQYF
>NA|once|TRBV5-1|TRBJ1-4
TGCGCCAGCAGCTTGGCAGGGACAACTAATGAAAAACTGTTTTTT
CASSLAGTTNEKLFF
>TRBD2|NA|TRBV7-2|TRBJ2-1
TGTGCCAGCAGTCGATCGGGACTAGCGGGGGGGGATGAGCAGTTCTTC
CASSRSGLAGGDEQFF
>NA|NA|TRBV5-4|TRBJ2-3
TGTGCCAGCGGAGATGAGGGTGGTTCCTATACGCAGTATTTT
CASGDEGGSYTQYF
>NA|NA|TRBV10-2|TRBJ2-7
TGCGCCAGCAGTGATGGGTATCCGGGTGAGCAGTACTTC
CASSDGYPGEQYF
>TRBD2|once|TRBV6-1|TRBJ2-7
TGTGCCAGCAGTGATCGGGGGGGGCCCTCCTACGAGCAGTACTTC
CASSDRGGPSYEQYF
>NA|NA|TRBV7-3|TRBJ2-3
TGTGCCAGCAGCCATAGCCGTATGGATACGCAGTATTTT
CASSHSRMDTQYF
>TRBD1|NA|TRBV6-1|TRBJ1-1
TGTGCCAGCAGTGAAGCGGGACAGGGTAGGACTGAAGCTTTCTTT
CASSEAGQGRTEAFF
>NA|NA|TRBV11-3|TRBJ2-2
TGTGCCAGCAGCTTACAGGGCCCCACCGGGGAGCTGTTTTTT
CASSLQGPTGELFF
>NA|NA|TRBV5-1|TRBJ2-3
TGCGCCAGCACCTCAGGGGCTTCCACAGATACGCAGTATTTT
CASTSGASTDTQYF
>TRBD1|NA|TRBV24-1|TRBJ2-1
TGTGCCACCAGTGCTAAGGGACAGGGGTTTATCAATGAGCAGTTCTTC
CATSAKGQGFINEQFF
>NA|NA|TRBV19|TRBJ1-2
TGTGCCAGTAGTATCACCGGGGAGCTAAACGGCTATGGCTACACCTTC
CASSITGELNGYGYTF
>NA|NA|TRBV12-3/TRBV12-4|TRBJ1-2
TGTGCCAGCAGTTTAGAGGCGGGAGGCTACACCTTC
CASSLEAGGYTF
>TRBD1|NA|TRBV6-2/TRBV6-3|TRBJ1-2
TGTGCCAGCAGTCAGACAGGGAGGCTCGGCTACACCTTC
CASSQTGRLGYTF
>NA|NA|TRBV5-4|TRBJ2-7
TGTGCCAGCAGCCCGCAGGCCAGGGCCAATATAGGGGAGCAGTACTTC
CASSPQARANIGEQYF
>TRBD1|NA|TRBV5-1|TRBJ1-5
TGCGCCAGCAGCTTGCACGGACAGGGAAACAATCAGCCCCAGCATTTT
CASSLHGQGNNQPQHF
>NA|NA|TRBV6-5|TRBJ2-7
TGTGCCAGCAGTTCGGTCCACAGGGCTAGGGACGAGCAGTACTTC
CASSSVHRARDEQYF
>NA|NA|TRBV6-6|TRBJ2-3
TGTGCCAGCAGGGCGGGACAGCCGGCCGATACGCAGTATTTT
CASRAGQPADTQYF
>NA|NA|TRBV4-2|TRBJ1-2
TGTGCCAGCAGCCAAGATCCAGTTAACTATGGCTACACCTTC
CASSQDPVNYGYTF
>TRBD2|once|TRBV7-9|TRBJ2-2
TGTGCCAGCAGCCCCCCCGGGAGGCAGACCGGGGAGCTGTTTTTT
CASSPPGRQTGELFF
>NA|NA|TRBV6-2/TRBV6-3|TRBJ1-2
TGTGCCAGCAGTTACTATTCGGGGTATGGCTACACCTTC
CASSYYSGYGYTF
>TRBD1|NA|TRBV19|TRBJ1-3
TGTGCCAGTAGTGCACTGGACAGGGCCTCTGGAAACACCATATATTTT
CASSALDRASGNTIYF
>NA|NA|TRBV1|TRBJ1-2
TGCACCAGCAGCCTTCCAGGACCAGGGAGGAACTATGGCTACACCTTC
CTSSLPGPGRNYGYTF
>NA|NA|TRBV18|TRBJ1-5
TGTGCCAGCTCACCAACGGGTGCTTATAGCAATCAGCCCCAGCATTTT
CASSPTGAYSNQPQHF
>TRBD1|once|TRBV6-5|TRBJ2-3
TGTGCCAGCACCCGACAGGGTATGACAGATACGCAGTATTTT
CASTRQGMTDTQYF
>TRBD2|NA|TRBV4-3|TRBJ2-1
TGCGCCAGCAGCCAAGTGCGGGGGGCCAGTGAGCAGTTCTTC
CASSQVRGASEQFF
>NA|NA|TRBV2|TRBJ2-3
TGTGCCAGCAGTCTAGCAAGTCTCACAGATACGCAGTATTTT
CASSLASLTDTQYF
>NA|NA|TRBV29-1|TRBJ2-7
TGCAGCGTTGGGCCAGGGGCCTACGAGCAGTACTTC
CSVGPGAYEQYF
>NA|NA|TRBV18|TRBJ2-2
TGTGCCAGCTCGCTAGCGAACACCGGGGAGCTGTTTTTT
CASSLANTGELFF
>NA|NA|TRBV29-1|TRBJ1-1
TGCAGCGTTGAGGGGGGGAGGGGCCTTCAACGGGGAGAAGCTTTCTTT
CSVEGGRGLQRGEAFF
>NA|NA|TRBV9|TRBJ2-2
TGTGCCAGCAGCGTATCGATAGGGGGCACCGGGGAGCTGTTTTTT
CASSVSIGGTGELFF
>NA|NA|TRBV5-1|TRBJ1-1
TGCGCCAGCAGCTTGGCGGGCCAAGGGGCGCAACTGAACACTGAAGCTTTCTTT
CASSLAGQGAQLNTEAFF
>TRBD1|NA|TRBV12-3/TRBV12-4|TRBJ1-1
TGTGCCAGCAGTTTAACAGGGGACACTGAAGCTTTCTTT
CASSLTGDTEAFF
>NA|NA|TRBV7-9|TRBJ1-3
TGTGCCAGCAGCCCGGGACAAAGTAACTCTGGAAACACCATATATTTT
CASSPGQSNSGNTIYF
>TRBD1|NA|TRBV27|TRBJ2-7
TGTGCCAGCCGTCTTACGGGACAGCTCTACGAGCAGTACTTC
CASRLTGQLYEQYF
>TRBD1|NA|TRBV5-1|TRBJ2-1
TGCGCCAGCAGCTTGATCCGGGACAGGGGTTATGAGCAGTTCTTC
CASSLIRDRGYEQFF
>NA|few|TRBV7-9|TRBJ2-3
TGTGCCAGCAGTCAAAGGAGCCTCACAGATACGCAGTATTTT
CASSQRSLTDTQYF
>NA|NA|TRBV11-2|TRBJ1-2
TGTGCCAGCAGCTTACTCGTTTCATCGGGTTATGGCTACACCTTC
CASSLLVSSGYGYTF
>NA|NA|TRBV9|TRBJ1-6
TGTGCCAGCAGCGTAGCTGACAATGGTTCACCCCTCCACTTT
CASSVADNGSPLHF
>TRBD1|NA|TRBV19|TRBJ2-7
TGTGCCAGTAGTCAAAGACAGGGGGCAGGGGAGCAGTACTTC
CASSQRQGAGEQYF
>NA|NA|TRBV7-9|TRBJ2-5
TGTGCCAGCACAACAGGGCTAGAGACCCAGTACTTC
CASTTGLETQYF
>NA|NA|TRBV7-7|TRBJ1-4
TGTGCTAGCAGCCGGGGTCTTAATGAAAAACTGTTTTTT
CASSRGLNEKLFF
>NA|NA|TRBV11-3|TRBJ1-1
TGTGCCAGCAGTTCCCGGTTCAACACTGAAGCTTTCTTT
CASSSRFNTEAFF
>TRBD1|NA|TRBV29-1|TRBJ2-6
TGCAGCGTTGAAGAGCAGGGGGCTGGGGCCAACGTCCTGACTTTC
CSVEEQGAGANVLTF
>NA|NA|TRBV4-3|TRBJ2-7
TGCGCCAGCAGCCAAGAGGTCAGGGTCGGCGAGCAGTACTTC
CASSQEVRVGEQYF
>TRBD2|NA|TRBV12-3/TRBV12-4|TRBJ2-7
TGTGCCAGCAGTGCGGGGGGCTACGAGCAGTACTTC
CASSAGGYEQYF
>NA|NA|TRBV5-1|TRBJ2-3
TGCGCCAGCAGTCAACCAATCGCGGGCACAGATACGCAGTATTTT
CASSQPIAGTDTQYF
>NA|NA|TRBV5-6|TRBJ2-4
TGTGCCAGCAGCCCGGGGGATAAAAACATTCAGTACTTC
CASSPGDKNIQYF
>TRBD1|NA|TRBV6-5|TRBJ2-7
TGTGCCAGCAGACCCCTCCAGGGGGTGTACGAGCAGTACTTC
CASRPLQGVYEQYF
>TRBD2|few|TRBV5-4|TRBJ2-5
TGTGCCAGCAGCTCGATACTAGCGGGGGGGCAAGAGACCCAGTACTTC
CASSSILAGGQETQYF
>TRBD1|NA|TRBV9|TRBJ1-1
TGTGCCAGCAGCGTCCAGGGGGGACCGAACACTGAAGCTTTCTTT
CASSVQGGPNTEAFF
>NA|NA|TRBV11-2|TRBJ2-7
TGTGCCAGCAGCTTAGAGGGGGGTCGGCTCGAGCAGTACTTC
CASSLEGGRLEQYF